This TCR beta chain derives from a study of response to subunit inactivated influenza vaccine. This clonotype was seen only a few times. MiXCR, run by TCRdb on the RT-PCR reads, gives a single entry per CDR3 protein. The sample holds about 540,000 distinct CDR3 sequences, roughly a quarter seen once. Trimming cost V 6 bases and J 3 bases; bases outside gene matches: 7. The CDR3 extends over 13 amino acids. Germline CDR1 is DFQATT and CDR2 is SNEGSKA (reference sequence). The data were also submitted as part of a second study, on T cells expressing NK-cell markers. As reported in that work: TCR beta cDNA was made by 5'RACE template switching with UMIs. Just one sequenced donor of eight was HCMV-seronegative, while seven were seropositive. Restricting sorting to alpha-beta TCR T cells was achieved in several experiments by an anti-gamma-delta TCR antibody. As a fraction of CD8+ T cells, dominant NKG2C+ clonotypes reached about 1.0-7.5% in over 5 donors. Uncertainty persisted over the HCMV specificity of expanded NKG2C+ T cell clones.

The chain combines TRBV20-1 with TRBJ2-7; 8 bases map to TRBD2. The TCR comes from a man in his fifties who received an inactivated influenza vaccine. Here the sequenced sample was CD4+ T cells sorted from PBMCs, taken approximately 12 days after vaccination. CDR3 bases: TGCAGTGCGGAAGCGGGGGTGAGCTACGAGCAGTACTTC. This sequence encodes CSAEAGVSYEQYF.